The rows below give T cell receptor beta chains drawn from one sample of a study of cytomegalovirus exposure and HLA in healthy donors. Method: immunoSEQ multiplex PCR; TCRdb's copy keeps in-frame clones and lacks some. The sample comprises about 160,000 clones, about four fifths of which are singletons, and around 8% rests with the top ten. The sequencing input was PBMCs. Receptors originate from a male donor in good health and CMV-seropositive. Both conserved end residues are part of each CDR3. D genes are given only for firm matches. The size entry is marked missing in some rows and otherwise reads once, few, many or a size class.

>TRBJ1-5|-|TRBV15|-
CATSGRGSNQPQHF
TGTGCCACCAGCGGCAGGGGAAGCAATCAGCCCCAGCATTTT
>TRBJ1-4|-|TRBV28|few
CASTPPKGPNEKLFF
TGTGCCAGCACCCCACCAAAGGGGCCCAATGAAAAACTGTTTTTT
>TRBJ2-7|TRBD1|TRBV28|-
CASMRQGSYEQYF
TGTGCCAGCATGAGACAGGGGAGCTACGAGCAGTACTTC
>TRBJ1-4|TRBD1|TRBV2|few
CASSLGAGTGDEKLFF
TGTGCCAGCAGCCTCGGGGCTGGGACAGGAGATGAAAAACTGTTTTTT
>TRBJ2-1|-|TRBV28|-
CASSLRQPNEQFF
TGTGCCAGCAGTTTAAGACAGCCTAATGAGCAGTTCTTC
>TRBJ1-5|TRBD1|TRBV7-2|-
CASSRQGASNQPQHF
TGTGCCAGCAGCAGACAGGGGGCTAGCAATCAGCCCCAGCATTTT
>TRBJ1-2|TRBD1|TRBV5-1|-
CASQLTGGYGYTF
TGCGCCAGTCAACTGACAGGGGGCTATGGCTACACCTTC
>TRBJ1-2|-|TRBV5-5|few
CASSPFGYYGYTF
TGTGCCAGCAGCCCATTCGGGTACTATGGCTACACCTTC
>TRBJ1-1|TRBD1|TRBV6-1|-
CASSRTGDTEAFF
TGTGCCAGCAGTAGGACAGGGGACACTGAAGCTTTCTTT
>TRBJ2-7|-|TRBV7-9|-
CASSPDTVSYEQYF
TGTGCCAGCAGCCCGGACACGGTCTCCTACGAGCAGTACTTC
>TRBJ1-2|-|TRBV19|-
CASSIGTSNYGYTF
TGTGCCAGTAGTATCGGGACATCTAACTATGGCTACACCTTC
>TRBJ2-1|TRBD2|TRBV5-4|once
CASSFRTSGGYNEQFF
TGTGCCAGCAGCTTCAGGACTAGCGGGGGATACAATGAGCAGTTCTTC
>TRBJ2-1|-|TRBV5-1|-
CASSSGQERTFF
TGCGCCAGCAGCTCGGGACAAGAAAGAACGTTCTTC
>TRBJ1-1|TRBD1|TRBV5-1|-
CASSRGLRGPGGGTEAFF
TGCGCCAGCAGCCGAGGTTTGAGGGGGCCCGGGGGAGGCACTGAAGCTTTCTTT
>TRBJ1-6|TRBD1|TRBV5-1|once
CASSLSGTGTNSPLHF
TGCGCCAGCAGCTTGTCGGGGACAGGGACAAATTCACCCCTCCACTTT
>TRBJ1-2|-|TRBV7-9|once
CASSLRETNYGYTF
TGTGCCAGCAGCTTAAGGGAGACTAACTATGGCTACACCTTC
>TRBJ1-1|-|TRBV19|-
CASSIDRSTEAFF
TGTGCCAGTAGTATCGACAGGTCCACTGAAGCTTTCTTT
>TRBJ2-1|-|TRBV5-1|-
CASSPQGDNEQFF
TGCGCCAGCAGCCCCCAGGGCGACAATGAGCAGTTCTTC
>TRBJ1-2|-|TRBV20-1|-
CSAWTVYGYTF
TGCAGTGCTTGGACAGTCTATGGCTACACCTTC
>TRBJ1-2|-|TRBV9|-
CASSQGPISHGYTF
TGTGCCAGTTCCCAGGGCCCCATCTCCCATGGCTACACCTTC